The TCR beta chain described here comes from a study of shared clonotypes between healthy human individuals. On the study more broadly: The plates for each donor numbered three CD4 naive, three CD4 memory, two CD8 naive and one CD8 memory.

Clones were sequenced by immunoSEQ multiplex PCR, and TCRdb holds only the in-frame ones, with some missing. The data hold some 700,000 clones, with about 92% observed a single time. V was cut by 4 bases and J by 0 bases, with 21 bases left in between. CDR3 size: 18 residues. The germline V gene has CDR1 MNHEY and CDR2 SMNVEV (reference sequence). The receptor's source is a man younger than 35 in good health. Some clones in this sample may be carry-over from other donors' samples. J is TRBJ2-5 and V is TRBV27, with D possibly TRBD1 on 6 matching bases. Sequenced: memory CD8+ T cells from PBMCs. Indicated subset: CD45RO+ cells pooled with CCR7-negative TemRA cells. The CDR3 sequence: CASSSPGQRVPNQETQYF. The CDR3 bases are TGTGCCAGCAGTTCGCCGGGACAAAGGGTCCCCAACCAAGAGACCCAGTACTTC.